A single sample is the source of the 27 T cell receptor beta chains below, sequenced in a study of cytomegalovirus exposure and HLA in healthy donors. Sequenced by immunoSEQ multiplex PCR; TCRdb stores in-frame clones only, minus some. The sample consists of tens of thousands of clones, over 90% of them appearing once. The sample consisted of PBMCs. Receptor source: a woman under 30 in good health and CMV-seropositive.

This clone was detected only once. This chain connects TRBV9 to TRBJ2-1, with TRBD1 as a possible D gene (5 bases). Deletions cut 1 base from V and 4 bases from J, with 9 bases between. CDR1 and CDR2 (germline): SGDLS, YYNGEE. This CDR3 region has 14 residues. Here the CDR3 DNA reads TGTGCCAGCAGCGTAACCGACAGTTACAATGAGCAGTTCTTC. This sequence encodes CASSVTDSYNEQFF.

This chain links TRBV6-4 with TRBJ2-1, with 10 bases aligning to TRBD2. Germline CDR1 and CDR2: MRHNA and SNTAGT. CDR3 length: 15 residues. Unmatched junction bases numbered 2, after V lost 3 bases and J lost 3 bases. DNA for the CDR3: TGTGCCAGCAGTGAACTAGCGGGATTCTACAATGAGCAGTTCTTC. Encoded protein: CASSELAGFYNEQFF.

This sequence joins TRBV5-1 and TRBJ2-3; the match to TRBD2 covers 7 bases. The CDR3 totals 15 residues. J lost 4 bases, V lost 2 bases, and 7 bases had no gene match. Germline CDR1 and CDR2: SGHRS and YFSETQ. This CDR3 reads CASSFLAGAADTQYF. CDR3 DNA sequence: TGCGCCAGCAGCTTTCTGGCGGGAGCCGCAGATACGCAGTATTTT.

This chain connects TRBV7-3 to TRBJ1-3, with D hard to call. Germline CDR1 reads SGHTA; CDR2 reads FQGTGA. V was cut by 2 bases and J by 0 bases, with 8 bases left in between. There are 15 residues in the CDR3. CDR3 amino acids: CASSLAADSGNTIYF. The CDR3 DNA reads as TGTGCCAGCAGCTTAGCGGCGGACTCTGGAAACACCATATATTTT.

The J gene is TRBJ2-7, the V gene TRBV2; D not certain. The V gene lost 5 bases and the J gene lost 0 bases, with 14 bases spanning the gap. The germline V gene has CDR1 SNHLY and CDR2 FYNNEI. The CDR3 length is 15 residues. The CDR3 region is CASSYRVGGSYEQYF. Here the CDR3 DNA reads TGTGCCAGCAGTTACCGGGTAGGTGGCTCCTACGAGCAGTACTTC.

This clone was recorded only once. This chain uses TRBV29-1 with TRBJ1-1; D uncertain. Germline loops: CDR1 SQVTM, CDR2 ANQGSEA. Trimming took 6 bases from V and 0 from J, leaving 14 bases between them. The CDR3 spans 14 residues. This chain's CDR3 is CSVARLTVNTEAFF. The CDR3 nucleotides are TGCAGCGTGGCGAGGCTGACGGTGAACACTGAAGCTTTCTTT.

The genes are TRBV20-1 and TRBJ2-3; no definite D call. Germline V CDR1 and CDR2: DFQATT, SNEGSKA (reference sequence). There are 11 residues in the CDR3. Trimming removed 6 bases at V and 6 bases at J, with 10 bases between. CDR3 amino acids: CSAAPGDTQYF. Written as DNA, the CDR3 is TGCAGTGCCGCCCCCGGGGATACGCAGTATTTT.

CDR3 amino acids: CASSYSPVLSYEQYF. The CDR3 DNA reads as TGTGCCAGCAGTTACTCCCCGGTCCTTTCCTACGAGCAGTACTTC. V is TRBV6-5 and J is TRBJ2-7; unclear D gene. Germline values: CDR1 MNHEY, CDR2 SVGAGI. V lost 0 bases to trimming and J lost 1 base, with 10 bases between them. The CDR3 sequence is 15 residues long.

The rearrangement links TRBV5-4 to TRBJ2-2; TRBD2 matches 9 bases. Germline V gene data show CDR1 as SGHNT and CDR2 as YYREEE (reference sequence). Trimming at V came to 0 bases and at J to 5 bases, leaving 2 bases not matched to a gene. The CDR3 is made up of 15 amino acids. The chain's CDR3 is CASSLGLAVTGELFF. Written as DNA, the CDR3 is TGTGCCAGCAGCTTGGGACTAGCGGTAACCGGGGAGCTGTTTTTT.

This sequence joins TRBV30 and TRBJ1-4; D perhaps matches TRBD1 (5 bases). Trimming pared 3 bases from V and 0 bases from J, leaving 20 bases between. The CDR3 length is 18 residues. Germline V gives CDR1 GTSNPN, CDR2 SVGIG (reference sequence). CDR3 residues: CAWSEGPGLIATNEKLFF. DNA of the CDR3: TGTGCCTGGAGCGAAGGACCGGGACTCATTGCAACTAATGAAAAACTGTTTTTT.

V gene TRBV19 combines with J gene TRBJ2-1; D not certain. The CDR3 totals 15 residues. V dropped 0 bases and J dropped 0 bases, with 6 bases sitting between them. Per the germline V gene, CDR1 is LNHDA and CDR2 is SQIVND (reference sequence). The CDR3 sequence: CASSIEARSYNEQFF. CDR3 nucleotide sequence: TGTGCCAGTAGTATAGAGGCCCGCTCCTACAATGAGCAGTTCTTC.

This sequence joins TRBV5-1 and TRBJ1-1; D is ambiguous. The V and J ends lost 3 bases and 0 bases respectively, with 18 bases between them. Germline V CDR1 and CDR2: SGHRS, YFSETQ. The CDR3 loop spans 17 amino acids. In nucleotides, the CDR3 is TGCGCCAGCAGCTCCCCCCGGGAGCAATCGATGAACACTGAAGCTTTCTTT. Protein product: CASSSPREQSMNTEAFF.

V and J are TRBV7-9 and TRBJ1-1; no reliable D call. The CDR3 extends over 13 amino acids. Trimming took 5 bases from V and 3 from J, leaving 10 bases between them. Germline lookup yields CDR1 SEHNR and CDR2 FQNEAQ (reference sequence). CDR3 in amino acids: CASSATEDTEAFF. CDR3 sequence (DNA): TGTGCCAGCAGCGCTACAGAAGACACTGAAGCTTTCTTT.

The rearrangement joins TRBV30 to TRBJ1-5; D unresolved. This CDR3 has 13 residues. Germline CDR1 and CDR2: GTSNPN and SVGIG (reference sequence). V was shortened by 0 bases and J by 5 bases, with 8 bases between the two germline ends. The chain's CDR3 is CAWSVRGDQPQHF. The CDR3 nucleotides read TGTGCCTGGAGTGTACGCGGGGATCAGCCCCAGCATTTT.

The V gene is TRBV7-2, the J gene TRBJ1-2; 9 bases are shared with TRBD1. Germline values: CDR1 SGHTA, CDR2 FQGNSA. The J segment lost 5 bases and the V segment lost 2 bases, leaving 12 bases of the junction unmatched. CDR3 length: 17 residues. The CDR3, as DNA: TGTGCCAGCAGCTTATCTTGGTCAGGACAGGGGATTTATGGCTACACCTTC. Amino acids: CASSLSWSGQGIYGYTF.

The chain recombines TRBV5-6 with TRBJ1-1; a possible D gene is TRBD1 (6 bases). The CDR3 loop spans 15 amino acids. The V gene lost 4 bases and the J gene lost 3 bases, with 16 bases spanning the gap. Looked up from germline, CDR1 is SGHDT and CDR2 is YYEEEE. The CDR3 region has the DNA TGTGCCAGCAGCGCGTACAGGGAATCCCACACTGAAGCTTTCTTT. Translated, it gives CASSAYRESHTEAFF.

The chain couples TRBV11-2 to TRBJ1-2, with D maybe TRBD1 (5 bases). Germline CDR1 reads SGHAT; CDR2 reads FQNNGV. The CDR3 consists of 15 residues. Trimming stripped 5 bases from V and 9 bases from J, with 22 bases between. The CDR3 sequence is CASSPLVTATLSYTF. CDR3 sequence (DNA): TGTGCCAGCAGCCCCCTTGTGACAGCCACCCTTAGCTACACCTTC.

This clone has only one observation. The V and J genes are TRBV4-3 and TRBJ2-7; D is undetermined. The CDR3 runs to 13 residues. Per the germline V gene, CDR1 is LGHNA and CDR2 is YSLEER. V was clipped by 0 bases and J by 9 bases, with 12 bases between them. As DNA, the CDR3 is TGCGCCAGCAGCCAAGACCCCGGTGGTCTGCAGTACTTC. Encoded protein: CASSQDPGGLQYF.

This clone was observed a single time. The V and J genes are TRBV4-1 and TRBJ1-2; D might be TRBD1 (5 bases). The CDR3 has 15 residues. With 0 bases removed from V and 7 bases from J, the gap between germline ends came to 15 bases. Germline V CDR1 and CDR2: MGHRA, YSYEKL. CDR3 coding DNA: TGCGCCAGCAGCCAAGAGGGTCAGGGAACGGCTGGCTACACCTTC. Translated, it gives CASSQEGQGTAGYTF.

V gene TRBV5-4 combines with J gene TRBJ2-1, with D hard to call. V shed 4 bases and J shed 0 bases, with 8 bases lying between them. This CDR3 comprises 14 residues. Germline V gene sequence: CDR1 SGHNT, CDR2 YYREEE (reference sequence). The CDR3 sequence is CASSERSSYNEQFF. CDR3 DNA: TGTGCCAGCAGCGAGAGGAGCTCCTACAATGAGCAGTTCTTC.

The rearrangement links TRBV5-1 to TRBJ2-3; no clear D gene. CDR3 length: 17 amino acids. Trimming removed 2 bases at V and 1 base at J, with 17 bases between. The germline V gene encodes CDR1 SGHRS and CDR2 YFSETQ. CDR3 DNA: TGCGCCAGCAGCTTTGGTCTCGGCAGCGTACGCACAGATACGCAGTATTTT. The encoded protein is CASSFGLGSVRTDTQYF.

This rearrangement joins TRBV5-6 to TRBJ1-2; TRBD1 matches at 9 bases. The germline gives CDR1 SGHDT, CDR2 YYEEEE. The junction had 10 bases not matched to a gene; V was cut back by 1 base and J by 0 bases. The CDR3 has 18 residues. The CDR3 spells CASSLQRDREGANYGYTF. The CDR3 nucleotides read TGTGCCAGCAGCTTGCAAAGGGACAGGGAAGGAGCTAACTATGGCTACACCTTC.

Ten or more counts support this clone. This chain joins TRBV29-1 and TRBJ2-1; D is perhaps TRBD2 (5 bases). The germline V and J ends were trimmed by 4 bases and 0 bases, with 13 bases remaining between them. The CDR3 totals 15 residues. Germline V gives CDR1 SQVTM, CDR2 ANQGSEA. Here the CDR3 reads CSVGRTGSSYNEQFF. The CDR3 bases are TGCAGCGTTGGACGGACGGGGAGCTCCTACAATGAGCAGTTCTTC.

The chain links TRBV7-9 to TRBJ1-5; tentative D call: TRBD1 (5 bases). This CDR3 comprises 19 residues. Between the trimmed V and J ends, which lost 2 bases and 1 base, there was a span of 21 bases. Germline V gene sequence: CDR1 SEHNR, CDR2 FQNEAQ (reference sequence). This chain's CDR3 is CASSLWDGKGLRSNQPQHF. Written as DNA, the CDR3 is TGTGCCAGCAGCTTATGGGACGGAAAGGGACTGCGGAGCAATCAGCCCCAGCATTTT.

The gene calls are TRBV29-1 and TRBJ1-2; 8 bases match TRBD1. This CDR3 spans 17 amino acids. Germline V CDR1 and CDR2: SQVTM, ANQGSEA. Losses at the gene ends were 6 bases for V and 6 bases for J; bases not matched to a gene: 21. The CDR3 loop is CSVQKLDREGFANGYTF. The CDR3 DNA reads TGCAGCGTCCAAAAACTGGACAGGGAGGGTTTCGCGAATGGCTACACCTTC. The variable domain in full, with the rest retrieved from reference TRBV29-1 and TRBJ1-2, is SAVISQKPSRDICQRGTSLTIQCQVDSQVTMMFWYRQQPGQSLTLIATANQGSEATYESGFVIDKFPISRPNLTFSTLTVSNMSPEDSSIYLCSVQKLDREGFANGYTFGSGTRLTVV.

The chain carries TRBV4-3 and TRBJ1-6; perhaps TRBD1 as D (5 bases). The CDR3 has 15 residues. Trimming pared 4 bases from V and 7 bases from J, leaving 14 bases between. The V gene's germline CDR1 is LGHNA and CDR2 YSLEER. The CDR3 nucleotides read TGCGCCAGCAGCCCCAGGGCTGCAGAAAATTCACCCCTCCACTTT. It encodes CASSPRAAENSPLHF.

This chain uses TRBV11-2 with TRBJ2-3; a possible D gene is TRBD2 (7 bases). V lost 5 bases to trimming and J lost 4 bases, with 16 bases between them. The CDR3 contains 15 residues. Germline assignment: CDR1 SGHAT and CDR2 FQNNGV. CDR3 loop: CASSAGGPRADTQYF. The CDR3 bases are TGTGCCAGCAGCGCCGGGGGGCCGCGGGCAGATACGCAGTATTTT.